This entry lists 10 T cell receptor beta chains sequenced from one sample in a study of cytomegalovirus exposure and HLA in healthy donors. The PCR was carried out with 60 Vbeta primers and 13 Jbeta primers. TCRdb's table, derived via immunoSEQ multiplex PCR, lists solely in-frame clones and lacks some. The sample has around 190,000 clones, 70% to 75% seen once; the top ten hold approximately 4.6%. The specimen sequenced was PBMCs. The receptors originated from a young man in good health and CMV-seropositive.

The V call is TRBV11-3, the J call TRBJ1-1, with D hard to call. The CDR3 spans 13 residues. Germline V gene data show CDR1 as SGHNT and CDR2 as YENEEA. The V end was cut by 4 bases, the J end by 0 bases, with 6 bases between. The CDR3 nucleotides read TGTGCCAGCAGCTCCGGGGTGAACACTGAAGCTTTCTTT. It encodes CASSSGVNTEAFF.

This chain's CDR3 is CASSYSRLGNSPLHF. The CDR3 DNA reads as TGTGCCAGCAGTTACTCCCGTCTCGGGAATTCACCCCTCCACTTT. V gene TRBV6-5 combines with J gene TRBJ1-6; no firm D call. V lost 0 bases and J 7 bases, leaving 10 bases between the germline ends. The CDR3 extends over 15 amino acids. Per germline, CDR1 MNHEY and CDR2 SVGAGI.

CDR3 loop: CASSLGGLETQYF. Here the CDR3 DNA reads TGTGCCAGCAGCTTAGGGGGGTTGGAGACCCAGTACTTC. This sequence joins TRBV7-3 and TRBJ2-5; weak D call: TRBD2 (6 bases). Deletions cut 2 bases from V and 5 bases from J, with 9 bases between. Germline V lookup: CDR1 SGHTA, CDR2 FQGTGA. CDR3 size: 13 residues.

Points on this clone: Being one base from a much bigger clone, this may be a read error. The chain's CDR3 is CASSYGTSGDNEQFF. The CDR3 DNA follows: TGTGCCAGCAGTTACGGGACTAGCGGGGACAATGAGCAGTTCTTC. The chain uses TRBV6-4 and TRBJ2-1; 13 nucleotides agree with TRBD2. Per the germline V gene, CDR1 is MRHNA and CDR2 is SNTAGT. There are 15 residues in the CDR3. J gave up 5 bases and V 5 bases, and 3 bases lay outside the gene matches.

The chain recombines TRBV2 with TRBJ2-5, with a tentative D call TRBD2 (5 bases). Germline-derived CDR1 and CDR2 are SNHLY and FYNNEI. CDR3 size: 13 residues. With 4 bases removed from V and 6 bases from J, the gap between germline ends came to 12 bases. The CDR3 DNA reads TGTGCCAGCAGTGGTGAGGGCGTAAAGACCCAGTACTTC. Amino acids: CASSGEGVKTQYF.

This chain joins TRBV7-2 and TRBJ2-3, with TRBD2 as a possible D gene (5 bases). The CDR3 length is 14 residues. Germline CDR1 reads SGHTA; CDR2 reads FQGNSA. V dropped 5 bases and J dropped 0 bases, with 9 bases sitting between them. This CDR3 reads CASSDGLSTDTQYF. As DNA, the CDR3 is TGTGCCAGCAGCGACGGACTGAGCACAGATACGCAGTATTTT.

This clone was seen only once. The rearrangement uses TRBV10-3 and TRBJ2-1; 13 nucleotides match TRBD2. This CDR3 has 17 residues. With V trimmed by 2 bases and J by 5 bases, 6 bases remained unmatched. CDR1 is ENHRY, CDR2 SYGVKD, per germline. The CDR3 reads CAISEGLAGVRHNEQFF. The CDR3 DNA reads TGTGCCATCAGTGAGGGACTAGCGGGAGTTAGGCACAATGAGCAGTTCTTC.

This clone was detected only a few times. V usage is TRBV29-1 and J usage is TRBJ2-2; D perhaps matches TRBD2 (7 bases). The CDR3 is made up of 13 amino acids. Germline V gene sequence: CDR1 SQVTM, CDR2 ANQGSEA. V was cut by 7 bases and J by 7 bases, with 16 bases left in between. CDR3 in amino acids: CSALKGGGGELFF. DNA of the CDR3: TGCAGCGCCCTTAAAGGGGGGGGCGGGGAGCTGTTTTTT.

This clone was seen more than once but under ten times. V and J are TRBV18 and TRBJ2-5, with D possibly TRBD2 on 6 matching bases. The CDR3 contains 16 residues. Germline V gene data show CDR1 as KGHSH and CDR2 as LQKENI. V lost 0 bases and J lost 7, with 18 bases in between. The CDR3 spells CASSPPGGGDGGTQYF. The CDR3 bases are TGTGCCAGCTCACCACCGGGCGGAGGGGACGGAGGGACCCAGTACTTC.

The chain couples TRBV18 to TRBJ2-7; a possible D gene is TRBD2 (5 bases). V was clipped by 4 bases and J by 7 bases, with 14 bases between them. The CDR3 has 13 amino acids. Germline V gene data show CDR1 as KGHSH and CDR2 as LQKENI. The CDR3 nucleotides are TGTGCCAGCTCACGGCTAGCAGGTGAAGAGCAGTACTTC. Translation: CASSRLAGEEQYF.